The clone carrying this TCR beta chain was detected once. The sample originates from a study of shared clonotypes between healthy human individuals. The method was immunoSEQ multiplex PCR; TCRdb's version includes in-frame clones alone and lacks a portion of them. The sample lists over 2 million clones; 85% to 95% were seen once. Trimming took off 3 bases at V and 2 bases at J, with 13 bases between the two ends. The germline V gene encodes CDR1 ENHRY and CDR2 SYGVKD. CDR3 size: 15 residues. The split of CD4+ cells yielded CD45RA+ naive and CD45RA-negative memory subsets. V and J are TRBV10-3 and TRBJ1-1; D is unresolved. Specimen: naive CD4+ T cells from PBMCs. Noted subset: CD45RA+ positively selected. The clonotype was recovered from a man between 18 and 35 years old in good health. Some clones in this sample may be carry-over from other donors' samples. The CDR3 nucleotides read TGTGCCATCAGTGATCAATACAGAATAAACACTGAAGCTTTCTTT. Its translation: CAISDQYRINTEAFF.